Listed here are 18 T cell receptor beta chains from one sample, sequenced in a study of cytomegalovirus exposure and HLA in healthy donors. The primer mix had 60 Vbeta and 13 Jbeta primers. Some clones are missing from TCRdb's copy, which holds only in-frame ones; the method was immunoSEQ multiplex PCR. The table includes about 130,000 clones, less than 85% detected once. The specimen was PBMCs. The receptors were sampled from a man between 18 and 35 years old in good health and CMV-seropositive.

This chain connects TRBV5-4 to TRBJ2-3; no reliable D call. Germline lookup yields CDR1 SGHNT and CDR2 YYREEE (reference sequence). Trimming took off 0 bases at V and 4 bases at J, with 6 bases between the two ends. CDR3 length equals 13 residues. CDR3 nucleotide sequence: TGTGCCAGCAGCTTGGGAGTATCAGATACGCAGTATTTT. It yields the protein CASSLGVSDTQYF.

V usage is TRBV6-5 and J usage is TRBJ1-2; 9 bases agree with TRBD1. Germline CDR1 MNHEY, CDR2 SVGAGI. The CDR3 is 14 amino acids. The CDR3 DNA is TGTGCTACGACCCCCGGGACAGGGATTTATGGCTACACCTTC. It specifies CATTPGTGIYGYTF.

The chain has TRBV5-1 and TRBJ2-3; the D gene is possibly TRBD1 (6 bases). The CDR3 runs to 16 residues. CDR1 and CDR2 from the germline V gene are SGHRS and YFSETQ. Trimming left V 1 base short and J 3 bases short, with 15 bases between. The CDR3 DNA sequence: TGCGCCAGCAGCTTGCCCCCAGGGGATAGAACAGATACGCAGTATTTT. This codes for CASSLPPGDRTDTQYF.

The rearrangement joins TRBV9 to TRBJ1-1; D is perhaps TRBD1 (5 bases). Trimming shortened V by 4 bases and J by 5 bases, and 12 bases separated the two germline ends. Per germline, CDR1 SGDLS and CDR2 YYNGEE. The CDR3 is 13 residues long. The CDR3 spells CASSLGGGTEAFF. CDR3 nucleotides: TGTGCCAGCAGCCTCGGGGGAGGAACTGAAGCTTTCTTT.

V and J are TRBV7-3 and TRBJ2-3; 14 nucleotides agree with TRBD2. Germline CDR1 and CDR2: SGHTA and FQGTGA. After removal of 5 bases from V and 4 bases from J, the junction contained 2 bases not matched to a gene. This CDR3 spans 15 amino acids. This chain's CDR3 is CASSQTSGRADTQYF. In DNA, the CDR3 is TGTGCCAGCAGCCAGACTAGCGGGAGGGCAGATACGCAGTATTTT.

The V and J genes are TRBV5-1 and TRBJ1-2, with D perhaps matching TRBD1 (6 bases). Germline lookup yields CDR1 SGHRS and CDR2 YFSETQ. The CDR3 loop spans 16 amino acids. V was cut by 3 bases and J by 0 bases, with 15 bases left in between. The CDR3, as DNA: TGCGCCAGCAGCTCGCAAGGGGGGGGCACTAACTATGGCTACACCTTC. This gives the protein CASSSQGGGTNYGYTF.

In nucleotides, the CDR3 is TGCACCAGCAGCCAAACTAACCCCCGGGAGACCCAGTACTTC. This encodes CTSSQTNPRETQYF. This chain links TRBV1 with TRBJ2-5; TRBD2 reflects the table's D call only, with no check against the DNA. TRBV1 is an annotated pseudogene. The CDR3 runs 14 residues.

The chain links TRBV28 to TRBJ1-4, with a possible D match to TRBD1 (6 bases). The V end lost 3 bases, the J end lost 10 bases, and 9 bases lay between the germline ends. CDR1 is MDHEN, CDR2 SYDVKM, per germline. The CDR3 has 12 amino acids. CDR3 amino acids: CASSFRGGKLFF. The DNA for the CDR3 is TGTGCCAGCAGTTTCAGGGGTGGAAAACTGTTTTTT.

The chain is built from TRBV9 and TRBJ1-2; TRBD1 matches at 7 bases. Germline V lookup: CDR1 SGDLS, CDR2 YYNGEE. V shed 0 bases and J 10 bases; nucleotides not matched to a gene: 9. The CDR3 has 14 residues. CDR3 DNA: TGTGCCAGCAGCGTAGCAGGACCGGGACAGCCCTACACCTTC. It encodes CASSVAGPGQPYTF.

This clone was observed a handful of times. The gene calls are TRBV5-5 and TRBJ2-3; D is undetermined. The V and J ends lost 2 bases and 0 bases respectively, with 10 bases between them. CDR1 and CDR2 from the germline V gene are SGHKS and YYEKEE (reference sequence). The CDR3 is 15 amino acids. The CDR3 protein is CASSLPLTSTDTQYF. The CDR3 DNA sequence: TGTGCCAGCAGCTTACCCTTGACTAGCACAGATACGCAGTATTTT.

This chain uses TRBV18 with TRBJ1-4; TRBD1 aligns across 9 bases. The CDR3 totals 16 residues. V gave up 0 bases and J gave up 8 bases; unmatched junction bases: 7. CDR1 is KGHSH, CDR2 LQKENI, per germline. CDR3: CASSPPPGQGSEKLFF. The CDR3 nucleotides read TGTGCCAGCTCACCACCTCCGGGACAGGGATCCGAAAAACTGTTTTTT.

The chain uses TRBV7-9 and TRBJ2-3; D is undetermined. Germline-derived CDR1 and CDR2 are SEHNR and FQNEAQ (reference sequence). The CDR3 spans 15 residues. V was shortened by 3 bases and J by 1 base, with 11 bases between the two germline ends. CDR3 amino acids: CASSFASGRTDTQYF. In DNA form, the CDR3 reads TGTGCCAGCAGCTTTGCCAGTGGGCGCACAGATACGCAGTATTTT. The variable domain in full, with the rest retrieved from reference TRBV7-9 and TRBJ2-3, is DTGVSQNPRHKITKRGQNVTFRCDPISEHNRLYWYRQTLGQGPEFLTYFQNEAQLEKSRLLSDRFSAERPKGSFSTLEIQRTEQGDSAMYLCASSFASGRTDTQYFGPGTRLTVL.

This chain connects TRBV27 to TRBJ2-3, with 7 nucleotides matching TRBD2. Germline CDR1 MNHEY, CDR2 SMNVEV (reference sequence). CDR3 length: 15 amino acids. J gave up 2 bases and V 10 bases, and 12 bases lay outside the gene matches. Here the CDR3 reads CATASPGGITDTQYF. The CDR3 DNA follows: TGTGCCACCGCATCTCCCGGGGGGATCACAGATACGCAGTATTTT.

The sample holds one count of this clone. This chain links TRBV7-2 with TRBJ1-3; 9 bases are shared with TRBD1. The V gene end was trimmed by 2 bases and the J gene end by 6 bases; junction bases not matched to a gene: 8. This CDR3 spans 16 amino acids. Looked up from germline, CDR1 is SGHTA and CDR2 is FQGNSA. CDR3 residues: CASSLQGQGLANTIYF. In nucleotides, the CDR3 is TGTGCCAGCAGCTTACAGGGACAGGGTCTTGCAAACACCATATATTTT.

CDR3 in amino acids: CASSFTGTNTEAFF. Written as DNA, the CDR3 is TGTGCCAGCAGTTTTACAGGAACGAACACTGAAGCTTTCTTT. V is TRBV6-1 and J is TRBJ1-1; D is possibly TRBD1 (5 bases). Germline CDR1 is MNHNS and CDR2 is SASEGT. Trimming took off 5 bases at V and 1 base at J, with 11 bases between the two ends. This CDR3 contains 14 residues.

CDR3 coding DNA: TGTGCCAGGACACAGGGTGTTGAAGCTTTCTTT. Amino acid sequence: CARTQGVEAFF. V usage is TRBV6-4 and J usage is TRBJ1-1; a possible D gene is TRBD1 (6 bases). The germline gives CDR1 MRHNA, CDR2 SNTAGT. The V gene lost 9 bases and the J gene lost 7 bases, with 12 bases spanning the gap. The CDR3 spans 11 residues.

The CDR3 sequence is CASSLAGTGFREQYF. CDR3 bases: TGTGCCAGCAGCTTAGCGGGGACAGGGTTTCGGGAGCAGTACTTC. The gene calls are TRBV7-2 and TRBJ2-7; TRBD1 matches 9 bases. Germline CDR1 and CDR2: SGHTA and FQGNSA. The CDR3 length is 15 residues. V shed 0 bases, J shed 7 bases, and the junction held 7 bases outside the gene matches. Full variable domain (missing parts from reference TRBV7-2 and TRBJ2-7): GAGVSQSPSNKVTEKGKDVELRCDPISGHTALYWYRQSLGQGLEFLIYFQGNSAPDKSGLPSDRFSAERTGGSVSTLTIQRTQQEDSAVYLCASSLAGTGFREQYFGPGTRLTVT.

CDR3 loop: CASSFQGQTYEQYF. CDR3 nucleotide sequence: TGTGCCAGCAGTTTCCAGGGCCAAACCTACGAGCAGTACTTC. J is TRBJ2-7 and V is TRBV28; weak D call: TRBD1 (5 bases). Deletions cut 3 bases from V and 2 bases from J, with 11 bases between. The CDR3 sequence is 14 residues long. Germline CDR1 reads MDHEN; CDR2 reads SYDVKM.